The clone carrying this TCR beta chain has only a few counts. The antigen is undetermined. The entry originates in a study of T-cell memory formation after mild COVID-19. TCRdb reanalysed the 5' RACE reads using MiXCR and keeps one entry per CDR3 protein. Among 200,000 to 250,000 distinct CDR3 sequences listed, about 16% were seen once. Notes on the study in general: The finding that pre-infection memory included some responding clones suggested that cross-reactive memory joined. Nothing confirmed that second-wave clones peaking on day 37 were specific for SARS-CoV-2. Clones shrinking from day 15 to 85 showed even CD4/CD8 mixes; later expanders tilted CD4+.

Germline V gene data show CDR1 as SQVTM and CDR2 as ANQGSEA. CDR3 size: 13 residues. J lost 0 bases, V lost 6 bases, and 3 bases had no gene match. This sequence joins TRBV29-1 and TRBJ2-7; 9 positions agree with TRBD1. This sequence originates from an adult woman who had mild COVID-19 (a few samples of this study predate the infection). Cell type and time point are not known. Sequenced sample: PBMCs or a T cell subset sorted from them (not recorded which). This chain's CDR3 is CSVKTGGSYEQYF. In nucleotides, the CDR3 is TGCAGCGTCAAGACAGGGGGCTCCTACGAGCAGTACTTC.